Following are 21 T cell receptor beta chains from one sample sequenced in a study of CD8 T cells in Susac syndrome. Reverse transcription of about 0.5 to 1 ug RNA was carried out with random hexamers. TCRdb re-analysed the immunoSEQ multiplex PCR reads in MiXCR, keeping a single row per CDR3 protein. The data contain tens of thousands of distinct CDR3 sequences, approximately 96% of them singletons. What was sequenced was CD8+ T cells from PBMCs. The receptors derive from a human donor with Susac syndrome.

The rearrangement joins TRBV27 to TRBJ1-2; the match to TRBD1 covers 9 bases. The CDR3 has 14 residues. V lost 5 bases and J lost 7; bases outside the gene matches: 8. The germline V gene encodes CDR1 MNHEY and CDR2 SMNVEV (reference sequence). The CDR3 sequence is CASSAGTGSTGYTF. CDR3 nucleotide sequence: TGTGCCAGCAGTGCGGGGACAGGGTCCACTGGCTACACCTTC.

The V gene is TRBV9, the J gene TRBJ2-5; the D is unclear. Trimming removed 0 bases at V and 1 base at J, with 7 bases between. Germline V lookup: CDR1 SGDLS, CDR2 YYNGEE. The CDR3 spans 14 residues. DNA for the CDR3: TGTGCCAGCAGCGTAGCCCACATCCAAGAGACCCAGTACTTC. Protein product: CASSVAHIQETQYF.

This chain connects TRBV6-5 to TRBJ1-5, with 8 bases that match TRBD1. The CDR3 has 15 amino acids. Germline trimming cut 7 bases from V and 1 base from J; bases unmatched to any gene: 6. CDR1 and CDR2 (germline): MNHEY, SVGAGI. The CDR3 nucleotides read TGTGCCAGCACCAGGAGACAGGGGAGCAATCAGCCCCAGCATTTT. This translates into CASTRRQGSNQPQHF.

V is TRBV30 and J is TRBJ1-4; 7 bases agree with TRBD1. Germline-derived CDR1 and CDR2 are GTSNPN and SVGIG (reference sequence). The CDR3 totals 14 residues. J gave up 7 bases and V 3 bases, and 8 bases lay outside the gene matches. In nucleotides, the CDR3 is TGTGCCTGGAGCCCGACCAGGGGGACTGAAAAACTGTTTTTT. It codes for CAWSPTRGTEKLFF.

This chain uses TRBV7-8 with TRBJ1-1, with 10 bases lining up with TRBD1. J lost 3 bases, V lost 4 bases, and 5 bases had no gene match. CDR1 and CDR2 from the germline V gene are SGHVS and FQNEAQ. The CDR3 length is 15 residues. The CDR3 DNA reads TGTGCCAGCAGCTGGTCCGGGACAGGGGACACTGAAGCTTTCTTT. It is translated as CASSWSGTGDTEAFF.

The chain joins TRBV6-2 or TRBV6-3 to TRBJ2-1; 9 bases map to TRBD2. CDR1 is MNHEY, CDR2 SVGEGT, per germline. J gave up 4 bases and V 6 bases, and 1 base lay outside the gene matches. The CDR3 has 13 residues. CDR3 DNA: TGTGCCAGCAGGCTAGCGGGGTACAATGAGCAGTTCTTC. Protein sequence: CASRLAGYNEQFF.

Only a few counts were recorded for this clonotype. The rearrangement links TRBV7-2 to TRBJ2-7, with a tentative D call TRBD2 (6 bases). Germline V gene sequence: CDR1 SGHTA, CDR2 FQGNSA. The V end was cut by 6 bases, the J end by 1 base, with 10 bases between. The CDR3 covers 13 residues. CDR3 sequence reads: CASSPAGSYEQYF. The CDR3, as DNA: TGTGCCAGCAGTCCGGCGGGGTCCTACGAGCAGTACTTC.

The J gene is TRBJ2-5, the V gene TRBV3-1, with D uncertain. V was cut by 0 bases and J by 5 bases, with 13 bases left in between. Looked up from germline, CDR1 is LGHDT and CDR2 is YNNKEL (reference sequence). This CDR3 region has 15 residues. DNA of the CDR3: TGTGCCAGCAGCCAAGATTGGGCCCAAGGGGAGACCCAGTACTTC. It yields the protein CASSQDWAQGETQYF.

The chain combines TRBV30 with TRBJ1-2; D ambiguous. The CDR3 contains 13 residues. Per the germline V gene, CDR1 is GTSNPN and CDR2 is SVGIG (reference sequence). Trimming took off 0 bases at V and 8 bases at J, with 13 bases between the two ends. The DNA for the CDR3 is TGTGCCTGGAGTGTACTCCCCGCGAACGGCTACACCTTC. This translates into CAWSVLPANGYTF.

Written as DNA, the CDR3 is TGTGCCTGGAGTGGGGGCCGGTCCTACGAGCAGTACTTC. It specifies CAWSGGRSYEQYF. The chain recombines TRBV30 with TRBJ2-7; a possible D gene is TRBD1 (5 bases). The V gene lost 1 base and the J gene lost 1 base, with 8 bases spanning the gap. CDR1 is GTSNPN and CDR2 is SVGIG in the germline V gene (reference sequence). There are 13 residues in the CDR3. The entire variable domain, with the rest obtained from reference TRBV30 and TRBJ2-7, is as follows: SQTIHQWPATLVQPVGSPLSLECTVEGTSNPNLYWYRQAAGRGLQLLFYSVGIGQISSEVPQNLSASRPQDRQFILSSKKLLLSDSGFYLCAWSGGRSYEQYFGPGTRLTVT.

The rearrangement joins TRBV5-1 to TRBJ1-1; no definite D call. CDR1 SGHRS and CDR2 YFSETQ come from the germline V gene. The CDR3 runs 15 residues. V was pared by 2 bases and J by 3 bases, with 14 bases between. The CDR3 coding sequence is TGCGCCAGCAGCTTCGGGCCGAGATCGGACACTGAAGCTTTCTTT. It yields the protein CASSFGPRSDTEAFF. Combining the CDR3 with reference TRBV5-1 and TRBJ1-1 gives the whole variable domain KAGVTQTPRYLIKTRGQQVTLSCSPISGHRSVSWYQQTPGQGLQFLFEYFSETQRNKGNFPGRFSGRQFSNSRSEMNVSTLELGDSALYLCASSFGPRSDTEAFFGQGTRLTVV.

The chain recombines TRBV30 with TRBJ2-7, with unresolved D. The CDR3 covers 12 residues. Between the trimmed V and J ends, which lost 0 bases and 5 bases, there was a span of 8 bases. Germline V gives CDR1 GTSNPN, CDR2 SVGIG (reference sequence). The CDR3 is CAWSVRPNEQYF. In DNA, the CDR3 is TGTGCCTGGAGTGTACGGCCTAACGAGCAGTACTTC.

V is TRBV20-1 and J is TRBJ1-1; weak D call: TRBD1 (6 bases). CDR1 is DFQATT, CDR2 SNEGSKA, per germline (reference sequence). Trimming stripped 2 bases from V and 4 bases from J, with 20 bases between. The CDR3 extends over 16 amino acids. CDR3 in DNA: TGCAGTGCTAGATCCCCCCTCGGGGGGCCCTCCACTGAAGCTTTCTTT. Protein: CSARSPLGGPSTEAFF.

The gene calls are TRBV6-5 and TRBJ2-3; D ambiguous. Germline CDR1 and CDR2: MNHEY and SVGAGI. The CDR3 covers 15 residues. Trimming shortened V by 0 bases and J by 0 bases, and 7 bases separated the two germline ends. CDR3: CASSYSELSTDTQYF. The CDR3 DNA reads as TGTGCCAGCAGTTACTCGGAGCTGAGCACAGATACGCAGTATTTT.

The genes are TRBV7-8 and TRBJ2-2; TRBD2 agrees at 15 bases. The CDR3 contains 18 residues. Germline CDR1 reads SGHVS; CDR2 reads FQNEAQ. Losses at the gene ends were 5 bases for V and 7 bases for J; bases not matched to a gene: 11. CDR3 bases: TGTGCCAGCAGCCCCTGGACTAGCGGGGGGGCCCTGGTCGGGGAGCTGTTTTTT. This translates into CASSPWTSGGALVGELFF.

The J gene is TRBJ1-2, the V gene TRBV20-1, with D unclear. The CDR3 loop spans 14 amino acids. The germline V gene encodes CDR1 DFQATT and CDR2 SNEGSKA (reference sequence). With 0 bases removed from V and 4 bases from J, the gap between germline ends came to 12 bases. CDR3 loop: CSARDPGAPYGYTF. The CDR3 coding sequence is TGCAGTGCTAGAGATCCCGGAGCCCCCTATGGCTACACCTTC.

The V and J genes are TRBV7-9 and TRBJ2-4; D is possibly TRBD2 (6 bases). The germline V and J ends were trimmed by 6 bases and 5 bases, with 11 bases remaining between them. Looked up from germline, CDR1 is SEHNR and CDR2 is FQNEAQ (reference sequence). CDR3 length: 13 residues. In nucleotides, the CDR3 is TGTGCCAGCAGTGGAGGGGCTGAAAACATTCAGTACTTC. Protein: CASSGGAENIQYF.

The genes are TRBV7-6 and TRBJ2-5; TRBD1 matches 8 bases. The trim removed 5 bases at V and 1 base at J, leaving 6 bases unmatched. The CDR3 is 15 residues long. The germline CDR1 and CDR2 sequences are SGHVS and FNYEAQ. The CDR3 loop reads CASSRQGASQETQYF. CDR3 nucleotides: TGTGCCAGCAGCAGGCAGGGGGCATCCCAAGAGACCCAGTACTTC.

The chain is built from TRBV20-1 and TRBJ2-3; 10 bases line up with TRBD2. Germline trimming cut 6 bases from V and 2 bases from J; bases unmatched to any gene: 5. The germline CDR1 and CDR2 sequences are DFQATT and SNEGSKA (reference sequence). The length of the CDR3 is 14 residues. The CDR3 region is CSAASGGFTDTQYF. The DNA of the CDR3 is TGCAGTGCAGCTAGCGGGGGCTTCACAGATACGCAGTATTTT.

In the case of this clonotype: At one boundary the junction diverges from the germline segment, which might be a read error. This chain's CDR3 is CASREVGGRGNTIYF. DNA for the CDR3: TGTGCCAGCAGGGAAGTCGGAGGCCGTGGAAACACCATATATTTT. The chain uses TRBV6-1 and TRBJ1-3; D not certain. The CDR3 consists of 15 residues. CDR1 is MNHNS, CDR2 SASEGT, per germline.

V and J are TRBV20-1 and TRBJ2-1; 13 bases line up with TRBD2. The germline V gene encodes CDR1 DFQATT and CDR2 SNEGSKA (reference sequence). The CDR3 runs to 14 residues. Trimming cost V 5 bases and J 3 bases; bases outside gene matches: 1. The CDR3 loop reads CSARTSGGYNEQFF. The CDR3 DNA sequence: TGCAGTGCTCGGACTAGCGGGGGCTACAATGAGCAGTTCTTC.